The T cell receptor (beta chain) described here comes from a study of breast tumors, draining lymph nodes, adjacent tissues. Overall study results and limits: Tumor T cell lymph node origin was a supported hypothesis, not proven.

This clonotype occurred many times. Its antigen is currently unknown. Trimming cost V 3 bases and J 1 base; bases outside gene matches: 4. Germline V gene data show CDR1 as DFQATT and CDR2 as SNEGSKA (reference sequence). The CDR3 covers 16 residues. The lymph nodes were axillary draining lymph nodes from breast cancer patients. TCRdb reanalysed the multiplex PCR reads using MiXCR and keeps one entry per CDR3 protein. Of about 130,000 distinct CDR3 sequences listed, less than 20% are singletons. This sequence was found in a female donor with breast cancer. Some clones in this sample may be carry-over from other donors' samples. J is TRBJ2-1 and V is TRBV20-1, with TRBD2 matching over 12 bases. Material for sequencing was axillary lymph node tissue. The CDR3 DNA reads TGCAGTGCTAGGACTAGCGGGGGCTCTTCCTACAATGAGCAGTTCTTC. Translating it yields CSARTSGGSSYNEQFF.